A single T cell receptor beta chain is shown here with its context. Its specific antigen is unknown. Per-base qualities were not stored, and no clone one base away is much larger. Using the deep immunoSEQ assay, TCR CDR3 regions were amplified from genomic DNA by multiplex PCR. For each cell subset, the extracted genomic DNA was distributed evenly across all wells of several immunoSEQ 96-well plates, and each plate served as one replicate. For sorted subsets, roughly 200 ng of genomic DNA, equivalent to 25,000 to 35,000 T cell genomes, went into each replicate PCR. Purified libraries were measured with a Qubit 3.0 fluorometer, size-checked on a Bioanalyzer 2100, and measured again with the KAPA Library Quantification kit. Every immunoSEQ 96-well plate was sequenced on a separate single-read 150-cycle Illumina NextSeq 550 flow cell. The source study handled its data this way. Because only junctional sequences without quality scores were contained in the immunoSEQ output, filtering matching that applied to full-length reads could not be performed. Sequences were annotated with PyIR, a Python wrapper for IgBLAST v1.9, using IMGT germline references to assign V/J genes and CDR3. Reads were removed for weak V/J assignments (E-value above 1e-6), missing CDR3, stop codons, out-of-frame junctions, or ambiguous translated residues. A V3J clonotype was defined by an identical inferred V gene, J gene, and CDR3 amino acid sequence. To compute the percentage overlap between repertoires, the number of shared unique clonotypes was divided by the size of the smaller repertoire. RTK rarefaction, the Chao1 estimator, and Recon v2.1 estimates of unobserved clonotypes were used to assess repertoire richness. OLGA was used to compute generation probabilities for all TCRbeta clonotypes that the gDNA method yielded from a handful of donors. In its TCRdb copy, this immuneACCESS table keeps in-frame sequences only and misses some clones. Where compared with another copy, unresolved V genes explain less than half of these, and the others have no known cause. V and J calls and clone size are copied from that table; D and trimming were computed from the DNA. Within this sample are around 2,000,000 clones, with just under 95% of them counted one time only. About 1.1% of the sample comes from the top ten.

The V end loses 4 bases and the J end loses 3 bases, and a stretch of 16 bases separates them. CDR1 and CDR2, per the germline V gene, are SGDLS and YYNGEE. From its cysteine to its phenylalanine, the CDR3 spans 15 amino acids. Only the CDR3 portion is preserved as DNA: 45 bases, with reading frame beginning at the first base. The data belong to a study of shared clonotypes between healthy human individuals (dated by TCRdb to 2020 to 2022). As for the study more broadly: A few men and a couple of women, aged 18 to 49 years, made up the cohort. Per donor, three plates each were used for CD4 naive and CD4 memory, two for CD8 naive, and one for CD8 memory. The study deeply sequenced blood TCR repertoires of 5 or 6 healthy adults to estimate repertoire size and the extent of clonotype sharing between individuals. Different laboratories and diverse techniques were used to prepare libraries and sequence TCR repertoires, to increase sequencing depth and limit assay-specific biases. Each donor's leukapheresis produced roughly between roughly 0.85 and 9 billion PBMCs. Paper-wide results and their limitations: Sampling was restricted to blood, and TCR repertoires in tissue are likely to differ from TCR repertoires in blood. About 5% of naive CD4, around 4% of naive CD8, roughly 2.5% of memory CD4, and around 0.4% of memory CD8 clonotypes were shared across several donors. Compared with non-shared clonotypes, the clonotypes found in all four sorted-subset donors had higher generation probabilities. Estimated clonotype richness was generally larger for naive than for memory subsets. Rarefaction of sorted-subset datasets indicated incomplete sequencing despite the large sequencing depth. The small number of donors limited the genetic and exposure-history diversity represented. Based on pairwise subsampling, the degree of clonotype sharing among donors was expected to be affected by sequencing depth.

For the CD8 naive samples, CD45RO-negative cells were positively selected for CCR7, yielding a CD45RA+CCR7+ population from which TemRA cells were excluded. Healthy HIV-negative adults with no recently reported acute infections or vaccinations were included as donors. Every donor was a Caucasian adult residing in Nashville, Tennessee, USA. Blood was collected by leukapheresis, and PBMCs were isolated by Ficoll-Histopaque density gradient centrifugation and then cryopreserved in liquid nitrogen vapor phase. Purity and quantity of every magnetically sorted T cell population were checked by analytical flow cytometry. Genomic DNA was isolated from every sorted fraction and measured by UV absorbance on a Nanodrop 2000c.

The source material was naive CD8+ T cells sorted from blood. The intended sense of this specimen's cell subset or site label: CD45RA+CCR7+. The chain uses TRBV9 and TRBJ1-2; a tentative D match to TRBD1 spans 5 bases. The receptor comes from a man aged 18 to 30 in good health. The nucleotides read TGTGCCAGCAGCCTATCGACGGGACCGGACTATGGCTACACCTTC. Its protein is CASSLSTGPDYGYTF. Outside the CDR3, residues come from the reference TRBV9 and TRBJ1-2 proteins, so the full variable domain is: DSGVTQTPKHLITATGQRVTLRCSPRSGDLSVYWYQQSLDQGLQFLIQYYNGEERAKGNILERFSAQQFPDLHSELNLSSLELGDSALYFCASSLSTGPDYGYTFGSGTRLTVV.